Each of the 18 T cell receptor beta chains below was sequenced from the same sample in a study of cytomegalovirus exposure and HLA in healthy donors. The PCR made use of 60 Vbeta and 13 Jbeta primers. Clones were read by immunoSEQ multiplex PCR, and TCRdb kept only the in-frame ones, dropping some. The sample includes more than 95,000 clones, roughly 9% of them seen just once. The sample consisted of PBMCs. All receptors derive from a man aged 25-45 years in good health and CMV-seronegative.

The V gene is TRBV19, the J gene TRBJ1-2; 12 bases agree with TRBD1. The CDR3 has 16 residues. The germline V gene has CDR1 LNHDA and CDR2 SQIVND (reference sequence). V was pared by 4 bases and J by 4 bases, with 7 bases of the junction left unmatched. CDR3 DNA: TGTGCCAGTAGTACCCGGGACAGGGGGCGAGGCTATGGCTACACCTTC. Protein sequence: CASSTRDRGRGYGYTF.

V is TRBV5-5 and J is TRBJ1-1; D gene unclear. CDR3 length: 14 residues. Germline assignment: CDR1 SGHKS and CDR2 YYEKEE (reference sequence). V was cut by 3 bases and J by 4 bases, with 13 bases left in between. The CDR3 DNA sequence: TGTGCCAGCAGCTACCTCACTGGTACCACTGAAGCTTTCTTT. This codes for CASSYLTGTTEAFF.

The chain recombines TRBV9 with TRBJ2-7, with a possible D match to TRBD1 (5 bases). CDR3 size: 15 residues. Germline CDR1 is SGDLS and CDR2 is YYNGEE. V lost 4 bases and J 3 bases, leaving 17 bases between the germline ends. The CDR3 DNA sequence: TGTGCCAGCAGCCCAAAGTTGGGCAGGGACTACGAGCAGTACTTC. Amino acid sequence: CASSPKLGRDYEQYF.

This chain links TRBV29-1 with TRBJ2-3; D might be TRBD2 (5 bases). Trimming took off 6 bases at V and 10 bases at J, with 11 bases between the two ends. Germline V gene data show CDR1 as SQVTM and CDR2 as ANQGSEA. The CDR3 spans 10 residues. The CDR3 nucleotides are TGCAGCGTGGAAACGGAGGCGCAGTATTTT. It specifies CSVETEAQYF.

This clone was detected only a few times. The same CDR3 also results from other DNA sequences found in this sample. The chain couples TRBV5-8 to TRBJ2-3, with a weak D call TRBD2 (6 bases). The CDR3 loop spans 14 amino acids. V lost 4 bases to trimming and J lost 3 bases, with 12 bases between them. CDR1 is SGHTS and CDR2 is YDEGEE in the germline V gene. For the CDR3, the DNA is TGTGCCAGCAGCCCTCGGGGGTCAACAGATACGCAGTATTTT. Amino acid sequence: CASSPRGSTDTQYF.

The genes are TRBV6-4 and TRBJ2-5, with D maybe TRBD1 (7 bases). Germline CDR1 MRHNA, CDR2 SNTAGT. CDR3 length: 15 amino acids. Trimming pared 5 bases from V and 4 bases from J, leaving 17 bases between. CDR3 region: CASSRRDRGAETQYF. The CDR3 DNA is TGTGCCAGCAGTCGGAGGGACAGAGGAGCAGAGACCCAGTACTTC.

J is TRBJ2-2 and V is TRBV7-3, with 7 bases fitting TRBD2. This CDR3 has 16 residues. Germline V gene data show CDR1 as SGHTA and CDR2 as FQGTGA. J lost 4 bases, V lost 1 base, and 6 bases had no gene match. The CDR3 sequence: CASSLRGGSGTGELFF. The CDR3 bases are TGTGCCAGCAGCTTAAGGGGCGGGAGTGGCACCGGGGAGCTGTTTTTT.

The chain employs TRBV28 and TRBJ1-2; D is possibly TRBD1 (6 bases). V was shortened by 6 bases and J by 4 bases, with 24 bases between the two germline ends. The V gene's germline CDR1 is MDHEN and CDR2 SYDVKM. The length of the CDR3 is 17 residues. In DNA, the CDR3 is TGTGCCAGCAGAACGCCCGGGGACACCGCCTTCGTCTATGGCTACACCTTC. This sequence encodes CASRTPGDTAFVYGYTF.

The V gene is TRBV19, the J gene TRBJ1-1, with D unresolved. Germline values: CDR1 LNHDA, CDR2 SQIVND (reference sequence). The CDR3 extends over 15 amino acids. V lost 3 bases to trimming and J lost 1 base, with 12 bases between them. This CDR3 is CASSISGLANTEAFF. The CDR3, as DNA: TGTGCCAGTAGTATCAGTGGGCTAGCGAACACTGAAGCTTTCTTT. Together with reference TRBV19 and TRBJ1-1, the CDR3 gives the full variable domain: DGGITQSPKYLFRKEGQNVTLSCEQNLNHDAMYWYRQDPGQGLRLIYYSQIVNDFQKGDIAEGYSVSREKKESFPLTVTSAQKNPTAFYLCASSISGLANTEAFFGQGTRLTVV.

This clone was seen more than once but under ten times. The V gene is TRBV5-1, the J gene TRBJ2-3; 11 bases fit TRBD1. The junction had 3 bases not matched to a gene; V was cut back by 1 base and J by 2 bases. Germline-derived CDR1 and CDR2 are SGHRS and YFSETQ. The CDR3 runs 16 residues. The CDR3 region is CASSLMDRGPTDTQYF. The CDR3 nucleotides read TGCGCCAGCAGCTTGATGGACAGGGGGCCCACAGATACGCAGTATTTT.

This clone was picked up a small number of times. This chain links TRBV6-5 with TRBJ2-7, with D possibly being TRBD2 (6 bases). CDR1 is MNHEY and CDR2 is SVGAGI in the germline V gene. With 5 bases removed from V and 6 bases from J, the gap between germline ends came to 20 bases. The CDR3 consists of 15 residues. CDR3 DNA: TGTGCCAGCAGTGTCGAGGGGTGGGGGGTCCTCGAGCAGTACTTC. It is translated as CASSVEGWGVLEQYF.

This clone appeared a few times. The CDR3 loop reads CASSADTTGGYTF. The CDR3 DNA is TGCGCCAGCAGTGCGGACACCACGGGTGGCTACACCTTC. The chain links TRBV10-2 to TRBJ1-2; tentative D call: TRBD1 (5 bases). V was clipped by 4 bases and J by 7 bases, with 13 bases between them. CDR1 WSHSY and CDR2 SAAADI come from the germline V gene. There are 13 residues in the CDR3.

This chain joins TRBV4-2 and TRBJ2-7, with TRBD2 identical over 10 bases. Trimming removed 8 bases from V and 7 bases from J; junction bases left unmatched: 11. This CDR3 is 14 amino acids long. Germline CDR1 and CDR2: LGHNA and YNFKEQ. CDR3 bases: TGTGCCAGCGGACCAGCGGGAGGGCCTGATGAGCAGTACTTC. Translating it yields CASGPAGGPDEQYF.

This clone was counted between two and nine times. The J gene is TRBJ1-2, the V gene TRBV10-2; TRBD1 matches at 7 bases. The trim removed 2 bases at V and 3 bases at J, leaving 9 bases unmatched. The CDR3 consists of 16 residues. Germline V CDR1 and CDR2: WSHSY, SAAADI. This CDR3 is CASSESSRDSYYGYTF. CDR3 bases: TGCGCCAGCAGTGAGAGTTCCCGGGACAGCTACTATGGCTACACCTTC.

J is TRBJ2-7 and V is TRBV10-2, with 7 bases identical to TRBD2. The V gene's germline CDR1 is WSHSY and CDR2 SAAADI. CDR3 length equals 14 residues. Trimming at V came to 6 bases and at J to 7 bases, leaving 12 bases not matched to a gene. The CDR3 DNA sequence: TGCGCCAGCAGGGGAGGGGAGGGGCCGAGAGAGCAGTACTTC. Translated: CASRGGEGPREQYF.

The rearrangement joins TRBV6-1 to TRBJ2-2; D unresolved. This CDR3 has 10 residues. From germline, CDR1 is MNHNS and CDR2 SASEGT. Trimming cost V 6 bases and J 14 bases, with 10 bases left between them. CDR3 loop: CASRELRLFF. The CDR3 DNA reads as TGTGCCAGCAGGGAGCTTCGACTGTTTTTT.

V and J are TRBV10-3 and TRBJ2-2; D is unresolved. This CDR3 has 14 residues. CDR1 and CDR2 from the germline V gene are ENHRY and SYGVKD. V gave up 10 bases and J gave up 1 base, with 13 bases separating them. In DNA form, the CDR3 reads TGTGCCACCCAGGTTAGAAGGAACACCGGGGAGCTGTTTTTT. Translation gives CATQVRRNTGELFF.

Comment on this clone: The identical CDR3 is also encoded by other nucleotide sequences in the sample. V is TRBV5-1 and J is TRBJ2-3; 9 bases agree with TRBD2. Unmatched junction bases numbered 11, after V lost 3 bases and J lost 6 bases. Germline CDR1 is SGHRS and CDR2 is YFSETQ. The CDR3 totals 16 residues. Here the CDR3 reads CASSSIAGVYTDTQYF. The CDR3 DNA sequence: TGCGCCAGCAGCTCGATAGCGGGAGTGTACACGGATACGCAGTATTTT.